The present T cell receptor (beta chain) was sequenced within a study of shared clonotypes between healthy human individuals. The authors distributed each subset's genomic DNA evenly over several immunoSEQ plates. The data were produced by immunoSEQ multiplex PCR, yet TCRdb's version contains in-frame clones alone and is incomplete. The sample includes some 2,100,000 clones, nearly 97% of them seen just once. This receptor was taken from a man aged 18 to 30 in good health. The specimen was naive CD4+ T cells sorted from blood. Stated subset: CD45RA+ positively selected.

CDR3 DNA: TGTGCCAGCAGCTCCGACTATAGCAATCAGCCCCAGCATTTT. Translation: CASSSDYSNQPQHF. The gene calls are TRBV2 and TRBJ1-5; D is unclear. Germline assignment: CDR1 SNHLY and CDR2 FYNNEI. The CDR3 extends over 14 amino acids. Trimming pared 6 bases from V and 0 bases from J, leaving 9 bases between.